Listed here are 23 T cell receptor beta chains from one sample, sequenced in a study of tumor T cells in aggressive B-cell lymphoma. Libraries were prepared by immunoSEQ multiplex PCR; TCRdb keeps only in-frame clonotypes and omits some of them. The sample lists around 5,800 clones, about 70% seen once, with less than 8.5% in the top ten. Sequencing used tumor tissue. All receptors come from an adult with diffuse large B cell lymphoma.

This clone has a handful of counts. The rearrangement uses TRBV21-1 and TRBJ1-3; the D call in the table, TRBD1, was not verified against the DNA. TRBV21-1 is recorded as a pseudogene. The CDR3 covers 16 residues. CDR3 DNA: TGTGCCAGCAGCAAAGAGGTCTACAGGCGAGGAAACACCATATATTTT. Encoded protein: CASSKEVYRRGNTIYF.

The chain couples TRBV9 to TRBJ1-1; D unclear. Germline CDR1 is SGDLS and CDR2 is YYNGEE. This CDR3 contains 12 residues. The V and J ends lost 3 bases and 2 bases respectively, with 5 bases between them. CDR3 nucleotides: TGTGCCAGCAGCGCCCTTAACACTGAAGCTTTCTTT. Protein: CASSALNTEAFF.

This clone has more than one count but fewer than ten. The chain employs TRBV5-6 and TRBJ2-7; 10 bases line up with TRBD2. The junction had 5 bases not matched to a gene; V was cut back by 2 bases and J by 6 bases. Germline V gene data show CDR1 as SGHDT and CDR2 as YYEEEE. The CDR3 length is 14 residues. The CDR3 nucleotides read TGTGCCAGCAGCTTAGCGGGAGGGCCGGTCGAGCAGTACTTC. Its protein is CASSLAGGPVEQYF.

The V call is TRBV27, the J call TRBJ2-2; a weak D match, TRBD2 (5 bases). The germline V gene encodes CDR1 MNHEY and CDR2 SMNVEV (reference sequence). The CDR3 consists of 12 residues. Trimming removed 9 bases at V and 4 bases at J, with 9 bases between. CDR3 nucleotides: TGTGCCAGTGAGGGTGGCACCGGGGAGCTGTTTTTT. This translates into CASEGGTGELFF.

With respect to this clone: Additional DNA sequences in this sample encode the identical CDR3. The chain recombines TRBV15 with TRBJ1-4; TRBD1 aligns across 9 bases. Germline trimming cut 5 bases from V and 5 bases from J; bases unmatched to any gene: 3. The CDR3 length is 14 residues. CDR1 LNHNV and CDR2 YYDKDF come from the germline V gene (reference sequence). The CDR3 DNA sequence: TGTGCCACCAGCGTCGGGACAGGGAATGAAAAACTGTTTTTT. It is translated as CATSVGTGNEKLFF.

This clone was seen only once. The chain links TRBV7-8 to TRBJ1-5; tentative D call: TRBD1 (5 bases). V was clipped by 5 bases and J by 11 bases, with 13 bases between them. CDR1 is SGHVS, CDR2 FQNEAQ, per germline. There are 12 residues in the CDR3. The CDR3 DNA reads as TGTGCCAGCAGCCCCATGGAAGGGGCCCAGCATTTT. This gives the protein CASSPMEGAQHF.

CDR3: CASSLRGQGHQPQHF. The CDR3 DNA follows: TGTGCCAGCAGTTTAAGGGGACAGGGACATCAGCCCCAGCATTTT. The V call is TRBV28, the J call TRBJ1-5; 9 positions match TRBD1. This CDR3 region has 15 residues. In germline, CDR1 is MDHEN, CDR2 SYDVKM. V trimming: 2 bases; J trimming: 5 bases; junction bases outside the gene matches: 4.

The V call is TRBV7-8, the J call TRBJ2-7, with TRBD2 matching 9 bases. CDR1 is SGHVS and CDR2 is FQNEAQ in the germline V gene. This CDR3 is built from 14 residues. The junction had 3 bases not matched to a gene; V was cut back by 1 base and J by 5 bases. CDR3 in amino acids: CASSLGASGNEQYF. CDR3 coding DNA: TGTGCCAGCAGCTTAGGGGCTAGCGGGAACGAGCAGTACTTC.

As DNA, the CDR3 is TGTGCCAGCGGGGCAGGGTGGATTGAGACCCAGTACTTC. It codes for CASGAGWIETQYF. The chain combines TRBV21-1 with TRBJ2-5; the table names TRBD1, a call not compared with the DNA. TRBV21-1 is annotated as a pseudogene. There are 13 residues in the CDR3.

This clone showed up just a few times. V usage is TRBV7-2 and J usage is TRBJ2-1, with D uncertain. Germline V gene sequence: CDR1 SGHTA, CDR2 FQGNSA. Deletions cut 2 bases from V and 5 bases from J, with 10 bases between. The CDR3 is 14 residues long. CDR3: CASSLLLSDNEQFF. CDR3 bases: TGTGCCAGCAGCTTACTTTTATCCGACAATGAGCAGTTCTTC.

This clone was seen once. The gene calls are TRBV2 and TRBJ2-5; 7 nucleotides line up with TRBD1. The CDR3 is 13 amino acids. Trimming removed 6 bases from V and 5 bases from J; junction bases left unmatched: 6. CDR1 SNHLY and CDR2 FYNNEI come from the germline V gene. The CDR3, as DNA: TGTGCCAGCAGGCCGACAGGGTATGAGACCCAGTACTTC. Its translation: CASRPTGYETQYF.

This clone has only one observation. DNA of the CDR3: TGCGCCAGCAGCTTGATTGGGGACAGCCCCTCTGGAAACACCATATATTTT. As protein: CASSLIGDSPSGNTIYF. The V and J genes are TRBV5-1 and TRBJ1-3; 7 bases match TRBD1. Trimming took 1 base from V and 0 from J; bases not matched to a gene: 7. The CDR3 contains 17 residues. Germline lookup yields CDR1 SGHRS and CDR2 YFSETQ.

This chain links TRBV27 with TRBJ1-1; 8 bases agree with TRBD1. The V gene end was trimmed by 6 bases and the J gene end by 1 base; junction bases not matched to a gene: 4. CDR1 and CDR2 from the germline V gene are MNHEY and SMNVEV (reference sequence). The CDR3 sequence is 14 residues long. CDR3 nucleotide sequence: TGTGCCAGCAGCCTAGGACAGGGGAACACTGAAGCTTTCTTT. Translation: CASSLGQGNTEAFF.

The chain uses TRBV6-5 and TRBJ2-5; TRBD2 might be the D (5 bases). The ends were cut back, 7 bases at V and 2 bases at J, with 8 bases in the middle. This CDR3 spans 12 amino acids. Germline V CDR1 and CDR2: MNHEY, SVGAGI. The CDR3 nucleotides are TGTGCCAGCAAGGACTTGCAAGAGACCCAGTACTTC. Its protein is CASKDLQETQYF.

The rearrangement uses TRBV28 and TRBJ2-5, with TRBD2 as a possible D gene (5 bases). Trimming shortened V by 5 bases and J by 5 bases, and 18 bases separated the two germline ends. Germline-derived CDR1 and CDR2 are MDHEN and SYDVKM. The CDR3 is 15 residues long. The CDR3 region is CASSPTALRGETQYF. In DNA form, the CDR3 reads TGTGCCAGCAGTCCCACGGCCCTTCGAGGGGAGACCCAGTACTTC.

The chain recombines TRBV19 with TRBJ2-5, with TRBD1 identical over 8 bases. The J segment lost 5 bases and the V segment lost 6 bases, leaving 8 bases of the junction unmatched. The CDR3 is 14 amino acids. CDR1 and CDR2 (germline): LNHDA, SQIVND (reference sequence). In DNA, the CDR3 is TGTGCCAGTAGGGAACAGGGGGTCCGGGAGACCCAGTACTTC. It encodes CASREQGVRETQYF.

This chain connects TRBV6-5 to TRBJ2-5; 10 positions match TRBD2. Looked up from germline, CDR1 is MNHEY and CDR2 is SVGAGI. The CDR3 extends over 15 amino acids. Losses at the gene ends were 6 bases for V and 4 bases for J; bases not matched to a gene: 8. CDR3 coding DNA: TGTGCCAGCAGGCCCCTAGCGGGAGTTGCAGAGACCCAGTACTTC. It specifies CASRPLAGVAETQYF.

The chain couples TRBV28 to TRBJ1-1; D unclear. V lost 3 bases, J lost 4 bases, and 24 bases lay in between. The germline CDR1 and CDR2 sequences are MDHEN and SYDVKM. The CDR3 covers 18 residues. CDR3 protein: CASSLDFQGGRGSTEAFF. CDR3 in DNA: TGTGCCAGCAGTTTGGATTTCCAAGGAGGTAGAGGGTCCACTGAAGCTTTCTTT.

This chain joins TRBV29-1 and TRBJ1-2; D may be TRBD1 (6 bases). Germline V lookup: CDR1 SQVTM, CDR2 ANQGSEA. The CDR3 has 12 residues. Trimming took off 7 bases at V and 2 bases at J, with 11 bases between the two ends. Here the CDR3 reads CSAGDINYGYTF. As DNA, the CDR3 is TGCAGCGCCGGGGACATCAACTATGGCTACACCTTC.

The chain recombines TRBV2 with TRBJ2-7; D is uncertain. Germline assignment: CDR1 SNHLY and CDR2 FYNNEI. The V end was cut by 6 bases, the J end by 5 bases, with 17 bases between. The CDR3 totals 14 residues. The CDR3 DNA follows: TGTGCCAGCAGCGCCGACCTCGGCGGCGACGAGCAGTACTTC. This sequence encodes CASSADLGGDEQYF. Looking up the rest from reference TRBV2 and TRBJ2-7 gives the full variable domain: EPEVTQTPSHQVTQMGQEVILRCVPISNHLYFYWYRQILGQKVEFLVSFYNNEISEKSEIFDDQFSVERPDGSNFTLKIRSTKLEDSAMYFCASSADLGGDEQYFGPGTRLTVT.

A few counts support this clone. V gene TRBV11-2 combines with J gene TRBJ2-2, with 10 positions matching TRBD2. From germline, CDR1 is SGHAT and CDR2 FQNNGV. The CDR3 has 18 residues. Trimming removed 5 bases from V and 6 bases from J; junction bases left unmatched: 15. The CDR3 reads CASSDLRMGLAIPGELFF. In DNA, the CDR3 is TGTGCCAGCAGCGACTTACGTATGGGACTAGCGATACCCGGGGAGCTGTTTTTT. The whole variable domain, remainder taken from reference TRBV11-2 and TRBJ2-2, is EAGVAQSPRYKIIEKRQSVAFWCNPISGHATLYWYQQILGQGPKLLIQFQNNGVVDDSQLPKDRFSAERLKGVDSTLKIQPAKLEDSAVYLCASSDLRMGLAIPGELFFGEGSRLTVL.

The chain carries TRBV5-1 and TRBJ2-3, with 8 nucleotides matching TRBD2. CDR3 length equals 16 residues. Germline lookup yields CDR1 SGHRS and CDR2 YFSETQ. Unmatched junction bases numbered 6, after V lost 1 base and J lost 2 bases. The CDR3 region has the DNA TGCGCCAGCAGCTTGTGGTTAGCGGGATCCACAGATACGCAGTATTTT. Translating gives CASSLWLAGSTDTQYF.

This chain links TRBV19 with TRBJ1-1, with TRBD1 matching 7 bases. This CDR3 is 13 amino acids long. Germline V gene data show CDR1 as LNHDA and CDR2 as SQIVND (reference sequence). V was clipped by 8 bases and J by 1 base; unmatched bases: 4. The CDR3 nucleotides are TGTGCCAGTTCGGGACAGTGGAACACTGAAGCTTTCTTT. This translates into CASSGQWNTEAFF.